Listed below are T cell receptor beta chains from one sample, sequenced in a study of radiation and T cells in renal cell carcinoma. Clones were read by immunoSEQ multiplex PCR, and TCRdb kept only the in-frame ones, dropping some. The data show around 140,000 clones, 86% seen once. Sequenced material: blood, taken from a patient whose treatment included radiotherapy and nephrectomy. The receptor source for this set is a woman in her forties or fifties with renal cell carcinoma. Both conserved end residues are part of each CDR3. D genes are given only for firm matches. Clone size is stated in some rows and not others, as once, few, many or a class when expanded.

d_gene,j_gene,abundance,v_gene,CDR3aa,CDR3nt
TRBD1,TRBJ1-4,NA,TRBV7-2,CASSLTTGAGGEKLFF,TGTGCCAGCAGCTTAACAACAGGGGCAGGGGGTGAAAAACTGTTTTTT
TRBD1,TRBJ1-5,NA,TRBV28,CSCSTGVDQPQHF,TGTTCTTGTTCGACAGGGGTGGATCAGCCCCAGCATTTT
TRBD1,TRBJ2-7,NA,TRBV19,CASSLGDSTYEQYF,TGTGCCAGTAGTCTGGGGGACAGCACCTACGAGCAGTACTTC
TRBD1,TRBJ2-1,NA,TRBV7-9,CASSPGTGDDEQFF,TGTGCCAGCAGCCCGGGGACAGGGGACGATGAGCAGTTCTTC
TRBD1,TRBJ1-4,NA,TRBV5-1,CASSKGQGFEKLFF,TGCGCCAGCAGCAAGGGACAGGGGTTCGAAAAACTGTTTTTT
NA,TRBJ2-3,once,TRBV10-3,CAISEPGVGGRGNTQYF,TGTGCCATCAGTGAGCCCGGGGTGGGAGGACGAGGGAATACGCAGTATTTT
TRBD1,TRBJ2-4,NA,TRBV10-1,CASSRTGGDIQYF,TGCGCCAGCAGCCGGACAGGGGGAGACATTCAGTACTTC
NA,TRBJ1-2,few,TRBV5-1,CASSLAWGGNNYGYTF,TGCGCCAGCAGCTTGGCCTGGGGGGGAAACAACTATGGCTACACCTTC
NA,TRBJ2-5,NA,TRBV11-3,CASSLGVQETQYF,TGTGCCAGCAGCCTGGGAGTCCAAGAGACCCAGTACTTC
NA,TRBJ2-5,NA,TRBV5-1,CASSFFPDREETQYF,TGCGCCAGCAGCTTCTTTCCCGATCGGGAAGAGACCCAGTACTTC
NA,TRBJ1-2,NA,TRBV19,CASSIWASHRNYGYTF,TGTGCCAGTAGTATTTGGGCATCACATAGGAACTATGGCTACACCTTC
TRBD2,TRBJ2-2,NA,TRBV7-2,CASSARTSGANTGELFF,TGTGCCAGCAGCGCAAGGACTAGCGGGGCTAACACCGGGGAGCTGTTTTTT
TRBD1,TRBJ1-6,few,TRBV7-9,CASSQSTGTGDSPLHF,TGCGCCAGCAGCCAGAGTACCGGGACAGGGGATTCACCCCTCCACTTT
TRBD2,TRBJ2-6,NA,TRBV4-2,CASSRKGLAGAPSGANVLTF,TGTGCCAGCAGCCGGAAAGGACTAGCGGGAGCCCCCTCTGGGGCCAACGTCCTGACTTTC
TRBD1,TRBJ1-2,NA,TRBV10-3,CAITGQGVGYTF,TGTGCCATCACCGGACAGGGTGTGGGCTACACCTTC
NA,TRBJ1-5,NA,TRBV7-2,CASSLEPSRSYQPQHF,TGTGCCAGCAGCTTAGAACCCTCCCGATCTTATCAGCCCCAGCATTTT
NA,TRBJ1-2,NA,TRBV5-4,CASSLATGRGYTF,TGTGCCAGCAGCTTGGCCACAGGGCGGGGCTACACCTTC
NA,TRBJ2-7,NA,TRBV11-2,CASSFGFEVMREQYF,TGTGCCAGCAGCTTTGGTTTTGAAGTTATGAGGGAGCAGTACTTC
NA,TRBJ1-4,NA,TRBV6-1,CASSDSSAEKLFF,TGTGCCAGCAGTGATTCTTCAGCGGAAAAACTGTTTTTT
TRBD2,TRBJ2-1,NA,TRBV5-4,CASSPGGSSSSYNEQFF,TGTGCCAGCAGCCCGGGGGGGTCCAGTAGCTCCTACAATGAGCAGTTCTTC
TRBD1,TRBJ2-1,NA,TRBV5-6,CATKNSGTGLFF,TGTGCCACCAAGAACTCCGGGACAGGGCTGTTCTTC
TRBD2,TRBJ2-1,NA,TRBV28,CASSPGTSVGVRQFF,TGTGCCAGCAGTCCGGGGACTAGCGTCGGCGTGAGGCAGTTCTTC
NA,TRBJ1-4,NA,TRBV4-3,CASSQEGGEKLFF,TGCGCCAGCAGCCAAGAGGGTGGTGAAAAACTGTTTTTT
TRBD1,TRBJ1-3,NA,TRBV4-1,CASSQERTVTGGENTIYF,TGCGCCAGCAGCCAAGAGAGGACTGTAACAGGGGGGGAAAACACCATATATTTT
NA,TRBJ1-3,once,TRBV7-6,CASSSGPGNTIYF,TGTGCCAGCAGCTCGGGTCCTGGAAACACCATATATTTT
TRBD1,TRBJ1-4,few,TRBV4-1,CASSQPDRNNEKLFF,TGCGCCAGCAGCCAACCGGACAGGAATAATGAAAAACTGTTTTTT
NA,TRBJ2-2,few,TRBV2,CASKVTGELFF,TGTGCCAGCAAGGTCACCGGGGAGCTGTTTTTT
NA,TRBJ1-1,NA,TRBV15,CATRSGRTSNTEAFF,TGTGCCACCCGATCCGGACGGACGTCGAACACTGAAGCTTTCTTT
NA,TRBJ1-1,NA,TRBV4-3,CASSQAGDGTEAFF,TGCGCCAGCAGCCAGGCAGGGGATGGAACTGAAGCTTTCTTT
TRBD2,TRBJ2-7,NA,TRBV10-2,CASRGLKGLAGAYEQYF,TGCGCCAGCAGAGGCTTAAAGGGACTAGCGGGAGCTTACGAGCAGTACTTC
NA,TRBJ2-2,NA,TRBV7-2,CASSLDRNTGELFF,TGTGCCAGCAGCCTTGACAGGAACACCGGGGAGCTGTTTTTT
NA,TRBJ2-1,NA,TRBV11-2,CASSLSSRSNEQFF,TGTGCCAGCAGCTTAAGTTCCCGGAGCAATGAGCAGTTCTTC
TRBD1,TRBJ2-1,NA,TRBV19,CASSMQGAYEQFF,TGTGCCAGTAGCATGCAGGGGGCATATGAGCAGTTCTTC
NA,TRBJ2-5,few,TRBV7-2,CASSLAAGETQYF,TGTGCCAGCAGCTTAGCGGCTGGGGAGACCCAGTACTTC
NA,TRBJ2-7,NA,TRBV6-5,CASSRKGTLTYEQYF,TGTGCCAGCAGTAGAAAAGGGACATTGACCTACGAGCAGTACTTC
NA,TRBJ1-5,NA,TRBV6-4,CASNIGLLNQPQHF,TGTGCCAGCAATATAGGACTGCTGAATCAGCCCCAGCATTTT
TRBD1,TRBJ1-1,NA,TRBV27,CASSSRQGAKHTEAFF,TGTGCCAGCAGTTCCCGACAGGGGGCGAAACACACTGAAGCTTTCTTT
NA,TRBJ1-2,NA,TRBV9,CASSLRVNYGYTF,TGTGCCAGCAGTTTAAGGGTCAACTATGGCTACACCTTC
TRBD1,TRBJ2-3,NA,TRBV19,CASSRGGRQGWDTDTQYF,TGTGCCAGTAGTCGCGGTGGAAGACAGGGGTGGGACACAGATACGCAGTATTTT
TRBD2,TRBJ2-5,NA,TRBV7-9,CASSHPRGGLRKTQYF,TGTGCCAGCAGTCACCCCCGGGGGGGTTTGAGGAAGACCCAGTACTTC
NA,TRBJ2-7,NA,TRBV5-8,CASSEGRGYEQYF,TGTGCCAGCAGTGAGGGGCGGGGCTACGAGCAGTACTTC
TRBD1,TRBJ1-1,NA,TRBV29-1,CSVEGGTGGEAFF,TGCAGCGTTGAAGGTGGGACAGGGGGTGAAGCTTTCTTT
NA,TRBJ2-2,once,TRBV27,CASSSFSIAMTNTGELFF,TGTGCCAGCAGTTCCTTTTCAATAGCGATGACGAACACCGGGGAGCTGTTTTTT
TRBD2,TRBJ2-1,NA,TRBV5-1,CASSLDEAGESYNEQFF,TGCGCCAGCAGCTTGGATGAGGCGGGGGAGTCTTACAATGAGCAGTTCTTC
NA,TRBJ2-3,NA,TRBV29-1,CTGADTDTQYF,TGCACCGGGGCAGACACAGATACGCAGTATTTT